This entry concerns a single T cell receptor (beta chain). These data originate in a study of T cell changes during pregnancy in multiple sclerosis. This CDR3 has 14 amino acids. Germline CDR1 is SGHVS and CDR2 is FQNEAQ. Trimming at V came to 2 bases and at J to 6 bases, leaving 5 bases not matched to a gene. Profiling relied on immunoSEQ multiplex PCR, and the TCRdb table lists in-frame clones only, not all of them. The sample records about 20,000 clones, 70% to 90% being singletons. The starting material was CD8+ T cells from peripheral blood mononuclear cells, obtained after pregnancy. The sequence was obtained from a female donor in good health, enrolled as a control in a pregnancy study. This sequence joins TRBV7-8 and TRBJ1-2; TRBD1 agrees at 8 bases. CDR3 nucleotide sequence: TGTGCCAGCAGCTTATCTTCAGGGGGCGATGGCTACACCTTC. Protein product: CASSLSSGGDGYTF. The complete variable domain, with remaining parts taken from reference TRBV7-8 and TRBJ1-2, reads GAGVSQSPRYKVAKRGQDVALRCDPISGHVSLFWYQQALGQGPEFLTYFQNEAQLDKSGLPSDRFFAERPEGSVSTLKIQRTQQEDSAVYLCASSLSSGGDGYTFGSGTRLTVV.